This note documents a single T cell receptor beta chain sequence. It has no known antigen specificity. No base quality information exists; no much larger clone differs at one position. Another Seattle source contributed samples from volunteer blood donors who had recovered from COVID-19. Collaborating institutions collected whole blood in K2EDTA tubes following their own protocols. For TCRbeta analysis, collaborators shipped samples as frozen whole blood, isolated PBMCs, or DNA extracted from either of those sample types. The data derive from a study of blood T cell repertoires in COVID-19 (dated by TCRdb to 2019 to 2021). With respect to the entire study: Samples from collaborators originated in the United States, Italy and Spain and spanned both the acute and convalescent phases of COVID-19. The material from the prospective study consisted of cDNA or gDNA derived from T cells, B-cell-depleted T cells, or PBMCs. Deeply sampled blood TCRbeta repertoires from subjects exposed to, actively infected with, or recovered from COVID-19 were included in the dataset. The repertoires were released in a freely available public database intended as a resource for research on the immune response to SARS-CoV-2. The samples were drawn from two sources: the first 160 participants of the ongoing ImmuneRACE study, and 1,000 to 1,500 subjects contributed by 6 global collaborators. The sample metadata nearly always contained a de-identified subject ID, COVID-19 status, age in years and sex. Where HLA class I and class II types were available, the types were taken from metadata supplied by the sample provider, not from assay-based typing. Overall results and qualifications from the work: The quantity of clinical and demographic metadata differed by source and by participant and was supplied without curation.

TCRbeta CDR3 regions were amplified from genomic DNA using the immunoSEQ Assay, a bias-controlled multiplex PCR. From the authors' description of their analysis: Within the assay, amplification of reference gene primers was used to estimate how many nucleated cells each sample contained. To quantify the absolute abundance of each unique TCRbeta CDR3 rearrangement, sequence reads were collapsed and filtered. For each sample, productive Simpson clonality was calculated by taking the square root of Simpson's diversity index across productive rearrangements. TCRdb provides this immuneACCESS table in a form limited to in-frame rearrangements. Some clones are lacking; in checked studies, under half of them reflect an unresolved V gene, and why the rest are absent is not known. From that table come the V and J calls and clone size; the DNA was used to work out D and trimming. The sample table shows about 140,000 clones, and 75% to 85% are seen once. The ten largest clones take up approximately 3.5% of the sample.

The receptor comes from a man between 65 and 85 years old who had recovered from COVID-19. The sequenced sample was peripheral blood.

The CDR3 here reads CAISEEGADTQYF. The nucleotides read TGTGCCATCAGTGAGGAGGGGGCAGATACGCAGTATTTT. The sequence links TRBV10-3 to TRBJ2-3; the D gene is possibly TRBD1, with 6 bases matching. For CDR1 and CDR2, the germline V gene lists ENHRY and SYGVKD. From its cysteine to its phenylalanine, the CDR3 spans 13 amino acids. Solely the CDR3 DNA is kept, with 39 bases framed from the first base. V gives up 2 bases and J gives up 4 bases, and the segment between their germline ends measures 7 bases.